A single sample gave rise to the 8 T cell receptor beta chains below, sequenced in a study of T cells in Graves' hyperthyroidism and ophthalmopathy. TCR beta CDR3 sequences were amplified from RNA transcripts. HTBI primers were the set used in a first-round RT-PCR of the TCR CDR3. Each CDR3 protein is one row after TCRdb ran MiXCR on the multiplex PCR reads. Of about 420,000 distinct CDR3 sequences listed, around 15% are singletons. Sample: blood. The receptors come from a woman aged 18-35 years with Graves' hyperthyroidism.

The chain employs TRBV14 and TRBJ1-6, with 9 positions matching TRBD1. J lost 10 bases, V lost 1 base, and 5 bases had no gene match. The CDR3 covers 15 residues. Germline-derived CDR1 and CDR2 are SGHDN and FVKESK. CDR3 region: CASSQAGTGFSPLHF. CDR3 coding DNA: TGTGCCAGCAGCCAAGCCGGGACAGGGTTCTCACCCCTCCACTTT.

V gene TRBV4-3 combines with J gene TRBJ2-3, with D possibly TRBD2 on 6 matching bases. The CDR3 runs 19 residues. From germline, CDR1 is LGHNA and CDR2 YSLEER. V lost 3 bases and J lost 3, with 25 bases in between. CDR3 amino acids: CASSQRVALGEAGTDTQYF. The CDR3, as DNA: TGCGCCAGCAGCCAGAGGGTGGCCCTCGGGGAGGCGGGAACAGATACGCAGTATTTT.

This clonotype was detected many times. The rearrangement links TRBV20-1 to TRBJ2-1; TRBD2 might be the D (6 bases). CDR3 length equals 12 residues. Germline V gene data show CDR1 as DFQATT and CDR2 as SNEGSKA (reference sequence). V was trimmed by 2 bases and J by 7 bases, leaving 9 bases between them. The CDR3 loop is CSARLALNEQFF. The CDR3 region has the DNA TGCAGTGCTAGACTAGCGCTGAATGAGCAGTTCTTC.

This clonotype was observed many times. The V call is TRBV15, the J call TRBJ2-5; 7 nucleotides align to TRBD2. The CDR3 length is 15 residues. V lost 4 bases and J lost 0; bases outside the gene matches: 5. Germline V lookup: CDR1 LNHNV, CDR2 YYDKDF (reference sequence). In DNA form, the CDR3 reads TGTGCCACCAGCACTGGTAGCGGGCACCAAGAGACCCAGTACTTC. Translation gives CATSTGSGHQETQYF.

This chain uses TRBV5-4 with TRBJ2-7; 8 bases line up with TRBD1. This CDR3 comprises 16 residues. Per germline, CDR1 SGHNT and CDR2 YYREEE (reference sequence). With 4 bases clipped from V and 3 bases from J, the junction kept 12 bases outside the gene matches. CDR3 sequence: CASSPVGGQGLYEQYF. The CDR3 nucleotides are TGTGCCAGCAGCCCGGTTGGAGGACAGGGTCTCTACGAGCAGTACTTC.

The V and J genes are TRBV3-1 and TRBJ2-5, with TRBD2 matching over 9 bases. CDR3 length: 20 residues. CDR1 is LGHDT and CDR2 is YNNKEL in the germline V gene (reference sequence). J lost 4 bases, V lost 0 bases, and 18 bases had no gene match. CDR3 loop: CASSQDPTSGLREEGETQYF. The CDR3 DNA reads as TGTGCCAGCAGCCAAGACCCGACTAGCGGACTCCGAGAGGAGGGAGAGACCCAGTACTTC.

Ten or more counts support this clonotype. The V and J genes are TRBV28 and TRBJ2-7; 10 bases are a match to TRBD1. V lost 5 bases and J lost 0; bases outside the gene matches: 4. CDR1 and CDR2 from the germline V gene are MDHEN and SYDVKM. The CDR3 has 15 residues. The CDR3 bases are TGTGCCAGCAGTACACGGACAGGGGGCTCCTACGAGCAGTACTTC. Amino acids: CASSTRTGGSYEQYF.

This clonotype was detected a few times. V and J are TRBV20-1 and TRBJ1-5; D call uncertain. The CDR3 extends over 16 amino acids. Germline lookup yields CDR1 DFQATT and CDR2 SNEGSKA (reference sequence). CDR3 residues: CNAPQAPLGGNQPQHF. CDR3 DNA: TGCAATGCCCCCCAGGCCCCCCTCGGGGGCAATCAGCCCCAGCATTTT.